This T cell receptor (beta chain) emerged from a study of T cell changes during pregnancy in multiple sclerosis. Method: immunoSEQ multiplex PCR; TCRdb's copy keeps in-frame clones and lacks some. The table lists 40,000 to 45,000 clones, 90% to 95% of them singletons. The clonotype was recovered from a female donor with multiple sclerosis, enrolled in a pregnancy study. Sample: CD8+ T cells from peripheral blood mononuclear cells, taken in the third trimester of pregnancy.

As DNA, the CDR3 is TGTGCCAGTAGTATGGGGCTCCATTACAATGAGCAGTTCTTC. The encoded protein is CASSMGLHYNEQFF. The chain joins TRBV19 to TRBJ2-1; tentative D call: TRBD1 (5 bases). Deletions cut 3 bases from V and 4 bases from J, with 10 bases between. The CDR3 consists of 14 residues. Germline V gene data show CDR1 as LNHDA and CDR2 as SQIVND (reference sequence).